The rows below give T cell receptor beta chains drawn from one sample of a study of Ad26.COV2.S vaccination and SARS-CoV-2 variants. The protocol was immunoSEQ multiplex PCR, while the TCRdb copy is restricted to in-frame clones and leaves out a portion. The repertoire has 430,000 or so clones, over 75% of them found once; the top ten carry 9% to 15%. The source was peripheral blood, collected in a trial of Ad26.COV2.S vaccine versus placebo. The receptors come from a person between 18 and 59 years old who received the Ad26.COV2.S COVID-19 vaccine or a placebo. CDR3s leave out the opening cysteine and the closing phenylalanine or tryptophan.

j_call | v_call | cdr3_aa
TRBJ1-4 | TRBV6-5 | ASTQSWVKLF
TRBJ2-3 | TRBV5-6 | ASSAVPGHTDTQY
TRBJ1-5 | TRBV6-6 | ASTVGDLGEQPQH
TRBJ2-7 | TRBV27 | ASTPSQGMSYEQY
TRBJ1-1 | TRBV28 | ASSPVRMNTEAF
TRBJ2-7 | TRBV29-1 | SVEDRGGHPSYEQY
TRBJ1-6 | TRBV7-2 | ASSLPGPSNSPLH
TRBJ2-1 | TRBV4-3 | ASSQDRVGATGINNEQF
TRBJ2-7 | TRBV12-3/TRBV12-4 | ASRSPWEQY
TRBJ2-1 | TRBV18 | ASSPPGGANEQF
TRBJ1-2 | TRBV18 | ASSPPFGTYGYT
TRBJ1-1 | TRBV7-9 | ASSLATVMPTEAF
TRBJ2-3 | TRBV18 | ASSLTGGVDTQY
TRBJ1-2 | TRBV5-4 | ASTRLDREDRYT
TRBJ1-2 | TRBV27 | ASRPRGWHDHGYT
TRBJ2-1 | TRBV5-1 | ASSPAGLPNEQF
TRBJ2-7 | TRBV7-3 | ASSLRAGTGSYEQY
TRBJ2-5 | TRBV30 | AWRRGNGETQY
TRBJ1-1 | TRBV29-1 | SVEETGYTEAF
TRBJ2-5 | TRBV6-6 | ASNQAAQETQY
TRBJ2-7 | TRBV7-9 | ASSFGDRVYEQY
TRBJ1-2 | TRBV7-8 | ASSDSPYPTNYGYT
TRBJ2-7 | TRBV3-1/TRBV3-2 | ASSQDLGTGATEQY
TRBJ2-3 | TRBV19 | ASTPDRRDTDTQY